This record concerns one T cell receptor beta chain sequence. Its specific antigen is unknown. Base quality data are lacking; no much larger clone is found one base away. TCRbeta CDR3 regions were amplified from genomic DNA by means of the immunoSEQ Assay, a bias-controlled multiplex PCR. Per the original workflow: Nucleated cell counts per sample were estimated from amplification of reference gene primers within the assay. To quantify the absolute abundance of each unique TCRbeta CDR3 rearrangement, sequence reads were collapsed and filtered. For each sample, productive Simpson clonality was calculated by taking the square root of Simpson's diversity index across productive rearrangements. Not all clones reach the TCRdb copy of this immuneACCESS table, which keeps in-frame sequences only. Checked studies attribute under half of the gap to unresolved V genes and leave the rest unexplained. That table supplies the V and J calls and clone size; D and trimming were determined from the DNA. This sample gives 59,000 or so clones in total; 82% of them show up just once. The ten largest clones add up to roughly an eighth of the sample.

The CDR3 starts with the cysteine, ends with the phenylalanine, and has 16 residues. Kept here is only the CDR3 DNA, which spans 48 bases and is read in frame from base 1. Trimming leaves V shorter by 6 bases and J shorter by 7 bases, with the junction holding 12 bases beyond the gene matches. Reading the germline V gene (reference sequence) gives CDR1 LNHDA and CDR2 SQIVND. This sample was taken from a study of blood T cell repertoires in COVID-19 (dated by TCRdb to 2018 to 2021). For the wider study: Samples covering the acute and convalescent phases of COVID-19 were provided by collaborators in the United States, Italy and Spain. The material from the prospective study consisted of cDNA or gDNA derived from T cells, B-cell-depleted T cells, or PBMCs. The repertoires were released in a freely available public database intended as a resource for research on the immune response to SARS-CoV-2. Deeply sampled blood TCRbeta repertoires from subjects exposed to, actively infected with, or recovered from COVID-19 were included in the dataset. The samples were drawn from two sources: the first 160 participants of the ongoing ImmuneRACE study, and 950 to 1,500 subjects contributed by 6 global collaborators. Where available, HLA class I and class II types were taken from metadata supplied by the sample provider and were not determined by assay-based typing. A de-identified subject ID, COVID-19 status, age in years and sex were almost always included in the sample metadata. The research as a whole found: The quantity of clinical and demographic metadata differed by source and by participant and was supplied without curation.

Collaborating institutions collected whole blood in K2EDTA tubes following their own protocols. For TCRbeta analysis, collaborators shipped samples as frozen whole blood, isolated PBMCs, or DNA extracted from either of those sample types. The sequencing sample was made of peripheral blood. This TCR came from a human donor in a cohort sampled during active COVID-19. The chain links TRBV19 with TRBJ2-1; the central 10 bases match TRBD1. CDR3 reads: CASSDRGLIGKNEQFF. Here is the DNA: TGTGCCAGTAGCGACAGGGGGCTAATAGGGAAGAATGAGCAGTTCTTC. The reference TRBV19 and TRBJ2-1 proteins fill in what lies around the CDR3, so the full variable domain reads DGGITQSPKYLFRKEGQNVTLSCEQNLNHDAMYWYRQDPGQGLRLIYYSQIVNDFQKGDIAEGYSVSREKKESFPLTVTSAQKNPTAFYLCASSDRGLIGKNEQFFGPGTRLTVL.